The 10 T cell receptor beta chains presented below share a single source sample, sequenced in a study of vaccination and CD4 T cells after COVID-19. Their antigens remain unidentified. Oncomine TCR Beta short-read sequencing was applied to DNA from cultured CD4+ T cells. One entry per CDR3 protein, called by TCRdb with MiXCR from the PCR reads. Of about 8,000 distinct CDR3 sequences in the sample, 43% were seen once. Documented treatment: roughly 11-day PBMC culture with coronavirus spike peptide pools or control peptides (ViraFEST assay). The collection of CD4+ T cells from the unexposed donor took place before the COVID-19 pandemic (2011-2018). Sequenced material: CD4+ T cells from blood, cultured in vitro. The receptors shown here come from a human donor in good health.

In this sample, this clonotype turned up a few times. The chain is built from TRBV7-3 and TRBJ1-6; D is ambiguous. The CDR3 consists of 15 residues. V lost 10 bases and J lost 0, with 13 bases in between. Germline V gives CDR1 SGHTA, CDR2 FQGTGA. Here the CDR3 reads CATPIPSSYNSPLHF. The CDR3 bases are TGTGCCACCCCTATCCCTAGCTCCTATAATTCACCCCTCCACTTT.

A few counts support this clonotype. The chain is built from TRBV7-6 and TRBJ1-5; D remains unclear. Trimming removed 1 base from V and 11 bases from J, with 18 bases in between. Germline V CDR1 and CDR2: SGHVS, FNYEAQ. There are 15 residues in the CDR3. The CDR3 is CASSLDGGGIKAQHF. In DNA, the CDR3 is TGTGCCAGCAGCTTAGATGGAGGAGGGATCAAGGCCCAGCATTTT.

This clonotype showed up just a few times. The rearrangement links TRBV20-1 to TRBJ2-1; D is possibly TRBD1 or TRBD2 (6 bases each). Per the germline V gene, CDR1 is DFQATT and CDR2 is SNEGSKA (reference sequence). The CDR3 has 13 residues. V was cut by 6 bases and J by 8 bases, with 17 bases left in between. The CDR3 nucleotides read TGCAGTGCCCCGGGGGCCAAGTATGATGAGCAGTTCTTC. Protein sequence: CSAPGAKYDEQFF.

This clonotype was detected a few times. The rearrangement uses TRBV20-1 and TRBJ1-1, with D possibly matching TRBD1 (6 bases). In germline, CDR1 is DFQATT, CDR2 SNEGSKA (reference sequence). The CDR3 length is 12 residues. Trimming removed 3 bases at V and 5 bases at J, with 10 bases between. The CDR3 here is CSARAGVTEAFF. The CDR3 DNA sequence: TGCAGTGCTAGGGCAGGGGTGACTGAAGCTTTCTTT.

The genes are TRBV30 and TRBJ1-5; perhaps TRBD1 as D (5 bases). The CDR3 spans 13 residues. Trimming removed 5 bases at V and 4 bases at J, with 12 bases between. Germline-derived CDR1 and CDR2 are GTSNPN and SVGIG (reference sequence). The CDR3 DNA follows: TGTGCCTGGGCCAGACAGAATAATCAGCCCCAGCATTTT. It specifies CAWARQNNQPQHF. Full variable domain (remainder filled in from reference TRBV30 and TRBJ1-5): SQTIHQWPATLVQPVGSPLSLECTVEGTSNPNLYWYRQAAGRGLQLLFYSVGIGQISSEVPQNLSASRPQDRQFILSSKKLLLSDSGFYLCAWARQNNQPQHFGDGTRLSIL.

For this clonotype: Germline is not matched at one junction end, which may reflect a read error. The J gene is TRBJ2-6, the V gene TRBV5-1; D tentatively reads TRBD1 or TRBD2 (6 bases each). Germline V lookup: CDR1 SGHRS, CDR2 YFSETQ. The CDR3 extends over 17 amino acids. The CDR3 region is CASSTGTLATGANVLTF. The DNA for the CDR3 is TGCGCCAGCAGCACAGGGACTTTAGCAACTGGGGCTAACGTCCTGACTTTC.

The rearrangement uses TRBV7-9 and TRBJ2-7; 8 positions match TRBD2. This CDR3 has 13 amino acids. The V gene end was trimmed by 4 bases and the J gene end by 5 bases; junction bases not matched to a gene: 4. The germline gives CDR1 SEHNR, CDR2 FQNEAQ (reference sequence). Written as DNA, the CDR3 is TGTGCCAGCAGCTCCCGGGGGGGCGACGAGCAGTACTTC. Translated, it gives CASSSRGGDEQYF.

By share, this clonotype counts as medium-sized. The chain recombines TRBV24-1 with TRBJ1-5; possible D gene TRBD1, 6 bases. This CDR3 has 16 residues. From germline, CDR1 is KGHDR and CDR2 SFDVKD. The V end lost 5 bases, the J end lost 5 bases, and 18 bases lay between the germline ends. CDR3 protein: CATSAGHTSYDQPQHF. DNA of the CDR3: TGTGCCACCAGTGCGGGACACACCAGTTACGATCAGCCCCAGCATTTT.

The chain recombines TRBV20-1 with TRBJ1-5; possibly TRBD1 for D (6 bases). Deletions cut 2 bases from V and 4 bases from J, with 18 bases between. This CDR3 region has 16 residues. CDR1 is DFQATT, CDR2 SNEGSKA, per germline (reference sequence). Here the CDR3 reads CSARQSGQTPNQPQHF. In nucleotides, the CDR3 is TGCAGTGCTAGACAGTCCGGACAGACCCCGAATCAGCCCCAGCATTTT.

The CDR3 DNA reads as TGTGCCAGCAGCCAGAAGCTCCGGGGGGCTTTCTTT. Translated: CASSQKLRGAFF. The chain couples TRBV7-2 to TRBJ1-1, with D maybe TRBD1 (5 bases). This CDR3 region has 12 residues. Germline V gene lookup returns CDR1 SGHTA and CDR2 FQGNSA. Trimming removed 5 bases from V and 11 bases from J, with 15 bases in between.